The 14 T cell receptor beta chains reported below all come from one sample, sequenced in a study of cytomegalovirus exposure and HLA in healthy donors. Assay used: immunoSEQ multiplex PCR; TCRdb lists only in-frame clones, some missing. The sample lists 250,000 to 300,000 clones; around 91% were seen once. The sample comprised PBMCs. Receptor source: a woman between 18 and 29 years old in good health and CMV-seronegative.

V and J are TRBV6-5 and TRBJ1-1, with a tentative D call TRBD1 (6 bases). This CDR3 region has 14 residues. Trimming pared 8 bases from V and 0 bases from J, leaving 13 bases between. Germline V gene data show CDR1 as MNHEY and CDR2 as SVGAGI. DNA for the CDR3: TGTGCCAGCCATCCGGGACAAATGAACACTGAAGCTTTCTTT. Protein: CASHPGQMNTEAFF.

This chain joins TRBV27 and TRBJ2-2; maybe TRBD2 (7 bases). V dropped 2 bases and J dropped 4 bases, with 11 bases sitting between them. CDR1 and CDR2 (germline): MNHEY, SMNVEV (reference sequence). CDR3 length equals 15 residues. CDR3 bases: TGTGCCAGCAGTTTAAGGGGGGGGCCCACCGGGGAGCTGTTTTTT. Amino acid sequence: CASSLRGGPTGELFF.

The chain uses TRBV19 and TRBJ2-1, with TRBD1 identical over 7 bases. This CDR3 comprises 12 residues. Germline V gives CDR1 LNHDA, CDR2 SQIVND (reference sequence). Trimming cost V 6 bases and J 6 bases; bases outside gene matches: 2. CDR3 DNA: TGTGCCAGTAGGACAGGGTTCAATGAGCAGTTCTTC. It specifies CASRTGFNEQFF. Full variable domain (rest looked up from reference TRBV19 and TRBJ2-1): DGGITQSPKYLFRKEGQNVTLSCEQNLNHDAMYWYRQDPGQGLRLIYYSQIVNDFQKGDIAEGYSVSREKKESFPLTVTSAQKNPTAFYLCASRTGFNEQFFGPGTRLTVL.

In this sample, this clone turned up once. The rearrangement uses TRBV7-6 and TRBJ1-1, with 9 nucleotides matching TRBD1. Germline CDR1 reads SGHVS; CDR2 reads FNYEAQ. The CDR3 has 13 residues. The V gene end was trimmed by 1 base and the J gene end by 8 bases; junction bases not matched to a gene: 2. The CDR3 reads CASSLGGQGEAFF. CDR3 DNA sequence: TGTGCCAGCAGCTTAGGAGGACAGGGGGAAGCTTTCTTT.

This chain uses TRBV5-1 with TRBJ1-1, with 8 bases matching TRBD1. V lost 2 bases to trimming and J lost 6 bases; unmatched junction nucleotides: 9. Germline V gene lookup returns CDR1 SGHRS and CDR2 YFSETQ. The CDR3 has 15 amino acids. CDR3 nucleotide sequence: TGCGCCAGCAGCTTACAGACAGGGGCTTTGGCTGAAGCTTTCTTT. It yields the protein CASSLQTGALAEAFF.

This clone has only one observation. The chain couples TRBV27 to TRBJ1-1, with D possibly TRBD1 on 6 matching bases. Germline V lookup: CDR1 MNHEY, CDR2 SMNVEV (reference sequence). Trimming pared 0 bases from V and 0 bases from J, leaving 14 bases between. The CDR3 length is 17 residues. CDR3 protein: CASSLSLLQGLNTEAFF. The CDR3 coding sequence is TGTGCCAGCAGTTTATCTCTGCTTCAGGGGTTGAACACTGAAGCTTTCTTT.

This rearrangement joins TRBV19 to TRBJ1-2; 10 bases are shared with TRBD1. V lost 1 base and J lost 5; bases outside the gene matches: 4. Germline V gene data show CDR1 as LNHDA and CDR2 as SQIVND (reference sequence). CDR3 length: 15 amino acids. CDR3 in DNA: TGTGCCAGTAGTATAGGGACAGGGGGATTTTATGGCTACACCTTC. Translating it yields CASSIGTGGFYGYTF.

A single count supports this clone. The chain couples TRBV9 to TRBJ1-3; D ambiguous. CDR1 and CDR2 (germline): SGDLS, YYNGEE. V was shortened by 3 bases and J by 0 bases, with 10 bases between the two germline ends. The CDR3 covers 15 residues. CDR3 sequence: CASSGAGFSGNTIYF. DNA for the CDR3: TGTGCCAGCAGCGGAGCAGGATTCTCTGGAAACACCATATATTTT. Variable domain in full (rest from reference TRBV9 and TRBJ1-3): DSGVTQTPKHLITATGQRVTLRCSPRSGDLSVYWYQQSLDQGLQFLIQYYNGEERAKGNILERFSAQQFPDLHSELNLSSLELGDSALYFCASSGAGFSGNTIYFGEGSWLTVV.

V is TRBV6-5 and J is TRBJ2-2; 10 bases match TRBD1. Germline CDR1 is MNHEY and CDR2 is SVGAGI. J was trimmed by 7 bases and V by 6 bases; bases with no gene match: 5. CDR3 length equals 14 residues. The CDR3, as DNA: TGTGCCAGCAGGACGGGACAGGGGATCGGGGAGCTGTTTTTT. Translated: CASRTGQGIGELFF.

This clone was recorded only once. This chain joins TRBV4-3 and TRBJ2-1; D is perhaps TRBD2 (6 bases). Germline values: CDR1 LGHNA, CDR2 YSLEER. The CDR3 runs 13 residues. Trimming stripped 4 bases from V and 10 bases from J, with 14 bases between. CDR3 sequence reads: CASSLEGQEEQFF. For the CDR3, the DNA is TGCGCCAGCAGCCTGGAGGGGCAGGAGGAGCAGTTCTTC.

The J gene is TRBJ1-2, the V gene TRBV25-1; D is perhaps TRBD1 (6 bases). Germline loops: CDR1 MGHDK, CDR2 SYGVNS. There are 16 residues in the CDR3. Between the trimmed V and J ends, which lost 1 base and 5 bases, there was a span of 17 bases. The CDR3 sequence: CASSESSRQGRYGYTF. CDR3 bases: TGTGCCAGCAGTGAATCCTCGCGGCAGGGGCGATATGGCTACACCTTC.

The chain uses TRBV9 and TRBJ2-2; 8 bases are a match to TRBD1. V shed 3 bases and J 2 bases; nucleotides not matched to a gene: 9. The germline gives CDR1 SGDLS, CDR2 YYNGEE. CDR3 length: 17 residues. The CDR3 sequence: CASSASTGALNTGELFF. The CDR3 nucleotides read TGTGCCAGCAGCGCCTCGACAGGGGCCCTCAACACCGGGGAGCTGTTTTTT.

The gene calls are TRBV5-5 and TRBJ2-7, with 11 nucleotides matching TRBD1. The J segment lost 2 bases and the V segment lost 4 bases, leaving 8 bases of the junction unmatched. This CDR3 is built from 16 residues. Germline assignment: CDR1 SGHKS and CDR2 YYEKEE (reference sequence). CDR3 DNA: TGTGCCAGCAGCATCTCTCCGGGACAGGGGGCCTACGAGCAGTACTTC. Translating it yields CASSISPGQGAYEQYF.

V is TRBV5-6 and J is TRBJ2-5; TRBD2 matches at 9 bases. The V gene end was trimmed by 4 bases and the J gene end by 4 bases; junction bases not matched to a gene: 2. Per the germline V gene, CDR1 is SGHDT and CDR2 is YYEEEE. CDR3 length: 13 amino acids. The CDR3 sequence is CASSPGLAETQYF. The CDR3 nucleotides are TGTGCCAGCAGCCCGGGACTAGCAGAGACCCAGTACTTC.